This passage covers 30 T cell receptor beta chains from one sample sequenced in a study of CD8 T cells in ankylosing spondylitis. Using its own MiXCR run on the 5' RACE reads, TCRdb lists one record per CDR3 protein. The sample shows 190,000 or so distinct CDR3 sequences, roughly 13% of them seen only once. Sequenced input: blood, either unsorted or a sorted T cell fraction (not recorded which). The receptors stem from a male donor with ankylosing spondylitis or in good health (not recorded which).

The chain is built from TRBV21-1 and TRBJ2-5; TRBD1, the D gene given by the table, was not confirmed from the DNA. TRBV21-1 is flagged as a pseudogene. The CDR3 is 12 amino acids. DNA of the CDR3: TGTGCCAGCAGGGACAGGGAAGAGACCCAGTACTTC. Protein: CASRDREETQYF.

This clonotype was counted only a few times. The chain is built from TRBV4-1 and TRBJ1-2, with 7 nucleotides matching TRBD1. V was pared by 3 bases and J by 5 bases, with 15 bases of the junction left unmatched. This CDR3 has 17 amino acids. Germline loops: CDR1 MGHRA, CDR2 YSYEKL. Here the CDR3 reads CASSQGRQGASVYGYTF. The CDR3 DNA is TGCGCCAGCAGCCAGGGCAGACAGGGCGCTTCGGTGTATGGCTACACCTTC.

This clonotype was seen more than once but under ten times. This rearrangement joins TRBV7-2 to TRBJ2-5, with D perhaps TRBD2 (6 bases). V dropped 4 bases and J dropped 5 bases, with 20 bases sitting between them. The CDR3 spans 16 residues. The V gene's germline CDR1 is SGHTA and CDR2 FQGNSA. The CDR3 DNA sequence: TGTGCCAGCAGCTCCGGGCTTTGGGACTCAGAGGAGACCCAGTACTTC. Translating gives CASSSGLWDSEETQYF.

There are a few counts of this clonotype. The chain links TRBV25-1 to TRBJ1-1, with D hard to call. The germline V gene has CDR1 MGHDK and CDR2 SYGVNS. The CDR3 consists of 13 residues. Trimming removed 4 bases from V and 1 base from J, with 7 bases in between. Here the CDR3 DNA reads TGTGCCAGCAGTGGAGAGCGGAACACTGAAGCTTTCTTT. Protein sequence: CASSGERNTEAFF.

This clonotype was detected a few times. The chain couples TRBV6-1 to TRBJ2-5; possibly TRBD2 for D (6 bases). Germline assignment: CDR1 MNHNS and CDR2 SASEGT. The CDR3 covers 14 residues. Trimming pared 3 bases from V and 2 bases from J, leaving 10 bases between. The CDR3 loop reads CASSDAGPQETQYF. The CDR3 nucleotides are TGTGCCAGCAGTGACGCGGGACCTCAAGAGACCCAGTACTTC.

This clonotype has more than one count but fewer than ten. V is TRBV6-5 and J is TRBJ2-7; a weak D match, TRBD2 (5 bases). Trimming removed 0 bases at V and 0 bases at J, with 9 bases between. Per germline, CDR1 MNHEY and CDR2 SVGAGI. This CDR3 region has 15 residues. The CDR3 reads CASSYSMRVSYEQYF. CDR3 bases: TGTGCCAGCAGTTACTCGATGCGGGTCTCCTACGAGCAGTACTTC.

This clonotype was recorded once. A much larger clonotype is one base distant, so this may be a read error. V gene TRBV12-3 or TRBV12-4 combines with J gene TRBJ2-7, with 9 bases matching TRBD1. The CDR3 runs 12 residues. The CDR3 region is CAGSGQGNEQYF. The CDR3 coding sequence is TGTGCCGGCAGTGGACAGGGGAACGAGCAGTACTTC.

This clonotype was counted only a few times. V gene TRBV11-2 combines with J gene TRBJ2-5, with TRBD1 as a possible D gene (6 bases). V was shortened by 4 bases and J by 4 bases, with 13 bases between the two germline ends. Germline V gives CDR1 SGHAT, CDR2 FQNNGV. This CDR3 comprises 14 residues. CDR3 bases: TGTGCCAGCAGCTCCGCCGGGACACCAGAGACCCAGTACTTC. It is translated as CASSSAGTPETQYF.

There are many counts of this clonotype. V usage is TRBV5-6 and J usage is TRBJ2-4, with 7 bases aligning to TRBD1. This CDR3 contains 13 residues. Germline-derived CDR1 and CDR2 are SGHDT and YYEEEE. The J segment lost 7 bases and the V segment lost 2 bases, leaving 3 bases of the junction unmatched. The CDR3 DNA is TGTGCCAGCAGCTTCACAGGGGAGAACATTCAGTACTTC. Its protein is CASSFTGENIQYF.

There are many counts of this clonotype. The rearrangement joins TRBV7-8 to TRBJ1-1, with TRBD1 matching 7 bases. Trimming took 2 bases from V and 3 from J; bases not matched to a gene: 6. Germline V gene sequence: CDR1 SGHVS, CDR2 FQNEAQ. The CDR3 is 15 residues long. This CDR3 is CASSLRGQGDTEAFF. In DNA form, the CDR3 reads TGTGCCAGCAGCTTAAGGGGGCAGGGGGACACTGAAGCTTTCTTT.

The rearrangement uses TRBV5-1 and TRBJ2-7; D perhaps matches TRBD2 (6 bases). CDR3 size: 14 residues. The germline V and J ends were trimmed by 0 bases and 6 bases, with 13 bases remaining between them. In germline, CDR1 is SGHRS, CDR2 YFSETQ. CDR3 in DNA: TGCGCCAGCAGCTTGGCGGAGGGCACCTTCGAGCAGTACTTC. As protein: CASSLAEGTFEQYF.

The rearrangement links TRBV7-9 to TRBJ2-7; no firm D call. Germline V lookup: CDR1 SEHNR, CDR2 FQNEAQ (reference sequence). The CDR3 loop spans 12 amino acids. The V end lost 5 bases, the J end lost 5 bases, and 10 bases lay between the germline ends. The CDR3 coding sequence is TGTGCCAGCAGCCTGCTAGTGGACGAGCAGTACTTC. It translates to CASSLLVDEQYF.

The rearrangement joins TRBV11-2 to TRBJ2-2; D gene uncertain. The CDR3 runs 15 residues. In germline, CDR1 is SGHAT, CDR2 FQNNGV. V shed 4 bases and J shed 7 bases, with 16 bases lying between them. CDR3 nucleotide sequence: TGTGCCAGCAGCTCCCCAGCCGGTTTGAACGGGGAGCTGTTTTTT. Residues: CASSSPAGLNGELFF.

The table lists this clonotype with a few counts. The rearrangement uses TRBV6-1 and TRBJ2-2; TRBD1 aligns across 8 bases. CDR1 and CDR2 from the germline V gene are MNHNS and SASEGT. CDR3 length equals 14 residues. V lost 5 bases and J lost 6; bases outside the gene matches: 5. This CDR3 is CASSRTGMAGELFF. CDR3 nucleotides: TGTGCCAGCAGTCGGACAGGGATGGCCGGGGAGCTGTTTTTT.

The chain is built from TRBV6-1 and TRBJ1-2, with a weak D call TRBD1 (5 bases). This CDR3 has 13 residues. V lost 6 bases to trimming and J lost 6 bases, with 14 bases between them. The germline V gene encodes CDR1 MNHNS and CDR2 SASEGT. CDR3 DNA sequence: TGTGCCAGCAGACCGACAGAATCGCATGGCTACACCTTC. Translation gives CASRPTESHGYTF.

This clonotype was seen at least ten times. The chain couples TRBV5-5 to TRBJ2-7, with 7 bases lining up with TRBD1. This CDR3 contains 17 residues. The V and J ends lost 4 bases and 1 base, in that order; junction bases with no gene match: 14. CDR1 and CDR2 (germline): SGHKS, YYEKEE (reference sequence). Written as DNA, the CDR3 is TGTGCCAGCAGCCTCACAACTGGACAGGCCCTTTCCTACGAGCAGTACTTC. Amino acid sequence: CASSLTTGQALSYEQYF.

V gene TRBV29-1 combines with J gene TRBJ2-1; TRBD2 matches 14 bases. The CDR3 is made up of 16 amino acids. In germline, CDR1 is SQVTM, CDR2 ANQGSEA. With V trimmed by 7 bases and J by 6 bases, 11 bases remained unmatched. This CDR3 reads CSAYSGLAGAGNEQFF. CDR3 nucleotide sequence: TGCAGCGCGTACTCGGGACTAGCGGGAGCGGGCAATGAGCAGTTCTTC.

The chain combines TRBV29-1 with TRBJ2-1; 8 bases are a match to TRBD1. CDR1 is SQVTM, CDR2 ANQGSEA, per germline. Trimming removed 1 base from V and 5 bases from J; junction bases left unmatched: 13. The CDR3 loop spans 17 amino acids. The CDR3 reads CSVEGTFGQGRDNEQFF. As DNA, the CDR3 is TGCAGCGTTGAAGGGACTTTCGGACAGGGAAGGGACAATGAGCAGTTCTTC.

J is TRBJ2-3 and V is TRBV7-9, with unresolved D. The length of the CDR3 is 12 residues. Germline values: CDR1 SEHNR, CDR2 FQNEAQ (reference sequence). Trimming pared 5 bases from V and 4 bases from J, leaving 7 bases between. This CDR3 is CASSTSPDTQYF. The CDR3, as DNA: TGTGCCAGCAGCACCAGCCCAGATACGCAGTATTTT.

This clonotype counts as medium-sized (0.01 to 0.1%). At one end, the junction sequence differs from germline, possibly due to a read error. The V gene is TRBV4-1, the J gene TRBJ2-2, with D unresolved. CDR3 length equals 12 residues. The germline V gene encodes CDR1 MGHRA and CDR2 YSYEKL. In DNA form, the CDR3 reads TGTGCCAGCAGCTTATACACCGGGGAGCTGTTTTTT. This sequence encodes CASSLYTGELFF.

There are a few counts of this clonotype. CDR3 coding DNA: TGTGCCAGCAGCCAGGCCCCTACAATGGGCCCCCTCCACTTT. Translating gives CASSQAPTMGPLHF. V usage is TRBV7-9 and J usage is TRBJ1-6; D ambiguous. CDR1 is SEHNR, CDR2 FQNEAQ, per germline (reference sequence). This CDR3 is built from 14 residues. V was shortened by 5 bases and J by 13 bases, with 18 bases between the two germline ends.

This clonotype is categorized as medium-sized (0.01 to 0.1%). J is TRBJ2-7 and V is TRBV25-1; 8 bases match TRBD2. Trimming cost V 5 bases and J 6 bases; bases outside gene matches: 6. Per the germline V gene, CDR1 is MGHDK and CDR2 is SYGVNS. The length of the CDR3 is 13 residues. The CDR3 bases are TGTGCCAGCAGTTCCGGGACTAGTAGCGAGCAGTACTTC. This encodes CASSSGTSSEQYF.

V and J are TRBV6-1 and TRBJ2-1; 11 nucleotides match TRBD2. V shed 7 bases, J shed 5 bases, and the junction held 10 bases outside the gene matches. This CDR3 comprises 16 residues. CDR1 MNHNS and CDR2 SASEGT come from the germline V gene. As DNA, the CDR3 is TGTGCCAGCACCATGTCGGTAGCGGGAGGGGACAATGAGCAGTTCTTC. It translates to CASTMSVAGGDNEQFF.

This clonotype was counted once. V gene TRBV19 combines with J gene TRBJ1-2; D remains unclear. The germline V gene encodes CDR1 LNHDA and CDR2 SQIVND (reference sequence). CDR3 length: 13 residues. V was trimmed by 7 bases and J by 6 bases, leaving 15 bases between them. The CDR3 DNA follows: TGTGCCAGTACCAGTCCCGGGAACCATGGCTACACCTTC. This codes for CASTSPGNHGYTF.

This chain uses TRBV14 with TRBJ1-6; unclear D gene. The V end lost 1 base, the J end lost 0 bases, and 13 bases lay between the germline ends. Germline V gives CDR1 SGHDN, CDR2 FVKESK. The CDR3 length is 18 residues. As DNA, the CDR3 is TGTGCCAGCAGCCAAGTTGGCGTTGCCCTCTCCTATAATTCACCCCTCCACTTT. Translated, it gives CASSQVGVALSYNSPLHF.

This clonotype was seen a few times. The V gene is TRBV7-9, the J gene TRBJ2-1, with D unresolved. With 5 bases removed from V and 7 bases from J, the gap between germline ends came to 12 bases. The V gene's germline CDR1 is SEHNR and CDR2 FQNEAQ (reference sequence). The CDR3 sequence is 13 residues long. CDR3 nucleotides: TGTGCCAGCAGCGCTAGAGCTGAGAATGAGCAGTTCTTC. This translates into CASSARAENEQFF.

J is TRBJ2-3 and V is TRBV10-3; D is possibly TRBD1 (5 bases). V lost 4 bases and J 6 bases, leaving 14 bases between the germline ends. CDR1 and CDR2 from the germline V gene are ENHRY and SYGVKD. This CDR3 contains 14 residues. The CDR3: CAISAFEGDDTQYF. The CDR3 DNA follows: TGTGCCATCAGTGCCTTTGAAGGGGATGATACGCAGTATTTT.

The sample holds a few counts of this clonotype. This chain's CDR3 is CASSLSGRGYQPQHF. The CDR3 DNA reads as TGTGCCAGCAGTTTATCAGGCAGGGGGTATCAGCCCCAGCATTTT. The genes are TRBV27 and TRBJ1-5, with 7 bases matching TRBD1. V trimming: 0 bases; J trimming: 5 bases; junction bases outside the gene matches: 4. The length of the CDR3 is 15 residues. Per the germline V gene, CDR1 is MNHEY and CDR2 is SMNVEV (reference sequence).

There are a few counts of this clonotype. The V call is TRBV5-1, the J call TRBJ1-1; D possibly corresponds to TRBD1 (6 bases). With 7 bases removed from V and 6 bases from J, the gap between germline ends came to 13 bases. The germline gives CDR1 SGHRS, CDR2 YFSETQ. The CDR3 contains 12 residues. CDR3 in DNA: TGCGCCAGCGGGACAAGGTGGCCTGAAGCTTTCTTT. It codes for CASGTRWPEAFF.

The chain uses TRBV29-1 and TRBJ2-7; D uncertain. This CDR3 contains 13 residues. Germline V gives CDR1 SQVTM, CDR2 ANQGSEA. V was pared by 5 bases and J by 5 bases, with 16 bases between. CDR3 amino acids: CSVLLLRLDEQYF. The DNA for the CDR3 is TGCAGCGTTCTTCTTTTACGCCTTGACGAGCAGTACTTC.